Below are 29 T cell receptor beta chains sequenced from a single sample in a study of T cells in localized non-small cell lung cancer. Some clones are missing from TCRdb's copy, which holds only in-frame ones; the method was immunoSEQ multiplex PCR. The table includes 28,000 or so clones, about 85% detected once. Sequenced material: peripheral blood, taken before any cancer treatment. These receptors originate from a man aged 40-75 years with stage III squamous cell lung carcinoma.

The chain has TRBV19 and TRBJ2-4; D could derive from TRBD1 or TRBD2 (5 bases each). The CDR3 covers 15 residues. Trimming took off 3 bases at V and 2 bases at J, with 11 bases between the two ends. The germline V gene encodes CDR1 LNHDA and CDR2 SQIVND (reference sequence). For the CDR3, the DNA is TGTGCCAGTAGTATCGGGGCGAGGTCCAAAAACATTCAGTACTTC. Its protein is CASSIGARSKNIQYF.

The table lists this clone with a few counts. The rearrangement uses TRBV18 and TRBJ2-7, with D uncertain. V lost 4 bases, J lost 6 bases, and 13 bases lay in between. Germline lookup yields CDR1 KGHSH and CDR2 LQKENI. This CDR3 region has 13 residues. CDR3 sequence (DNA): TGTGCCAGCTCACGTTATGGGTCTCCCGAGCAGTACTTC. It specifies CASSRYGSPEQYF.

The chain joins TRBV6-6 to TRBJ2-2; D gene uncertain. Germline V lookup: CDR1 MNHNY, CDR2 SVGAGI (reference sequence). This CDR3 is built from 15 residues. V lost 7 bases and J 4 bases, leaving 16 bases between the germline ends. The CDR3 nucleotides read TGTGCCAGCATTTTAGAAGCATGGGGCACCGGGGAGCTGTTTTTT. This codes for CASILEAWGTGELFF.

The V and J genes are TRBV19 and TRBJ1-1, with a possible D match to TRBD1 (5 bases). The V end lost 1 base, the J end lost 4 bases, and 16 bases lay between the germline ends. This CDR3 comprises 16 residues. Germline V lookup: CDR1 LNHDA, CDR2 SQIVND (reference sequence). Here the CDR3 reads CASSIGQGREGTEAFF. The CDR3 nucleotides are TGTGCCAGTAGTATAGGTCAGGGCAGGGAGGGCACTGAAGCTTTCTTT.

This chain links TRBV7-7 with TRBJ1-6; D is perhaps TRBD1 (5 bases). The germline V gene has CDR1 SSHAT and CDR2 FNYEAQ (reference sequence). The CDR3 consists of 13 residues. Trimming stripped 5 bases from V and 7 bases from J, with 9 bases between. The CDR3 region is CASSPGLNSPLHF. CDR3 bases: TGTGCCAGCAGCCCGGGACTCAATTCACCCCTCCACTTT.

The J gene is TRBJ2-5, the V gene TRBV9; D might be TRBD2 (5 bases). V was pared by 4 bases and J by 5 bases, with 21 bases between. Germline CDR1 is SGDLS and CDR2 is YYNGEE. The CDR3 has 16 amino acids. The CDR3 is CASSILPDSPGETQYF. The CDR3 coding sequence is TGTGCCAGCAGCATCCTCCCGGACTCCCCGGGGGAGACCCAGTACTTC.

CDR3 in DNA: TGTGCCAGCAGCGATCCGACAGGGGGTCTTAATTCACCCCTCCACTTT. It yields the protein CASSDPTGGLNSPLHF. This chain joins TRBV9 and TRBJ1-6; 9 positions agree with TRBD1. The CDR3 has 16 residues. Germline V gene lookup returns CDR1 SGDLS and CDR2 YYNGEE. Trimming removed 3 bases from V and 6 bases from J; junction bases left unmatched: 7.

V and J are TRBV7-9 and TRBJ2-5; D ambiguous. V lost 4 bases, J lost 5 bases, and 17 bases lay in between. Per the germline V gene, CDR1 is SEHNR and CDR2 is FQNEAQ (reference sequence). CDR3 size: 15 residues. CDR3 loop: CASSSQWARAETQYF. The CDR3 DNA follows: TGTGCCAGCAGCTCGCAGTGGGCCCGGGCGGAGACCCAGTACTTC.

This clone has a single count. The chain links TRBV7-6 to TRBJ2-2; the match to TRBD1 covers 7 bases. The J segment lost 6 bases and the V segment lost 5 bases, leaving 6 bases of the junction unmatched. This CDR3 is 14 amino acids long. The germline V gene encodes CDR1 SGHVS and CDR2 FNYEAQ. CDR3 sequence: CASSPTDRSGELFF. CDR3 nucleotides: TGTGCCAGCAGCCCAACGGACAGGTCCGGGGAGCTGTTTTTT.

The chain combines TRBV9 with TRBJ1-1, with D hard to call. Trimming took off 4 bases at V and 3 bases at J, with 10 bases between the two ends. Germline V gives CDR1 SGDLS, CDR2 YYNGEE. The CDR3 length is 13 residues. The CDR3 DNA reads as TGTGCCAGCAGCTCCCAGGTCTACACTGAAGCTTTCTTT. It codes for CASSSQVYTEAFF.

The chain has TRBV11-2 and TRBJ2-1; 8 positions agree with TRBD2. Losses at the gene ends were 3 bases for V and 6 bases for J; bases not matched to a gene: 13. This CDR3 has 17 residues. The V gene's germline CDR1 is SGHAT and CDR2 FQNNGV. The CDR3 nucleotides are TGTGCCAGCAGCTTGGTTGGCGGGAGGCTTATCGCCAATGAGCAGTTCTTC. Protein: CASSLVGGRLIANEQFF.

This clone was observed a few times. This chain uses TRBV10-1 with TRBJ2-1; D is undetermined. Trimming took 4 bases from V and 5 from J, leaving 9 bases between them. Germline V lookup: CDR1 WNHNN, CDR2 SYGVQD (reference sequence). The length of the CDR3 is 13 residues. The CDR3 protein is CASSAQANNEQFF. CDR3 DNA: TGCGCCAGCAGTGCGCAGGCGAACAATGAGCAGTTCTTC.

The count of this clone is one. The rearrangement uses TRBV7-6 and TRBJ1-4; D gene ambiguous. Germline V gives CDR1 SGHVS, CDR2 FNYEAQ. V lost 3 bases to trimming and J lost 7 bases, with 3 bases between them. This CDR3 contains 11 residues. CDR3 coding DNA: TGTGCCAGCAGCTTTGGTGAAAAACTGTTTTTT. It translates to CASSFGEKLFF.

The table lists this clone with a few counts. V is TRBV7-6 and J is TRBJ2-1; 11 nucleotides agree with TRBD2. CDR1 SGHVS and CDR2 FNYEAQ come from the germline V gene. The CDR3 has 16 amino acids. V shed 8 bases, J shed 7 bases, and the junction held 13 bases outside the gene matches. The DNA of the CDR3 is TGTGCCAGCTCTCAGACTAGCGGGACAGAAGTGAATGAGCAGTTCTTC. This encodes CASSQTSGTEVNEQFF.

The chain links TRBV6-6 to TRBJ1-1, with D unclear. This CDR3 contains 12 residues. Trimming cost V 6 bases and J 10 bases, with 15 bases left between them. CDR1 and CDR2 (germline): MNHNY, SVGAGI (reference sequence). CDR3 nucleotide sequence: TGTGCCAGCAGCCAACCAGAAGGGAGAGCTTTCTTT. Amino acid sequence: CASSQPEGRAFF.

The chain employs TRBV5-5 and TRBJ1-2, with D unresolved. Germline-derived CDR1 and CDR2 are SGHKS and YYEKEE (reference sequence). There are 13 residues in the CDR3. The germline V and J ends were trimmed by 4 bases and 8 bases, with 15 bases remaining between them. The CDR3, as DNA: TGTGCCAGCAGCCAGGAGCCGGGCTTCGGCTACACCTTC. This codes for CASSQEPGFGYTF.

The chain is built from TRBV4-2 and TRBJ1-1; D is unclear. Germline V gives CDR1 LGHNA, CDR2 YNFKEQ. V was cut by 2 bases and J by 6 bases, with 10 bases left in between. The CDR3 runs to 13 residues. CDR3 region: CASSQSAVPEAFF. The CDR3 bases are TGTGCCAGCAGCCAATCGGCCGTCCCTGAAGCTTTCTTT.

The V gene is TRBV11-2, the J gene TRBJ2-7, with D tentatively TRBD1 or TRBD2 (5 bases each). Trimming removed 1 base from V and 0 bases from J, with 10 bases in between. The CDR3 is made up of 15 amino acids. Germline V gives CDR1 SGHAT, CDR2 FQNNGV. CDR3 sequence (DNA): TGTGCCAGCAGCTTAGGTCCCGGGACCTCCTACGAGCAGTACGTC. Its protein is CASSLGPGTSYEQYV.

The V and J genes are TRBV30 and TRBJ1-1; 9 positions match TRBD1. Germline V lookup: CDR1 GTSNPN, CDR2 SVGIG (reference sequence). The CDR3 extends over 13 amino acids. The V and J ends lost 6 bases and 8 bases, in that order; junction bases with no gene match: 10. DNA of the CDR3: TGTGCCTGCACCTCCGGGACAGGGACGGAAGCTTTCTTT. Its translation: CACTSGTGTEAFF. Based on the CDR3 plus reference TRBV30 and TRBJ1-1, the full variable domain is SQTIHQWPATLVQPVGSPLSLECTVEGTSNPNLYWYRQAAGRGLQLLFYSVGIGQISSEVPQNLSASRPQDRQFILSSKKLLLSDSGFYLCACTSGTGTEAFFGQGTRLTVV.

This clone was detected once. The chain recombines TRBV18 with TRBJ2-1, with D possibly being TRBD1 (5 bases). Trimming left V 3 bases short and J 2 bases short, with 11 bases between. CDR3 length: 15 residues. Germline CDR1 is KGHSH and CDR2 is LQKENI. CDR3 protein: CASSPRTGTYNEQFF. The CDR3 DNA reads TGTGCCAGCTCACCCAGAACAGGAACCTACAATGAGCAGTTCTTC.

The chain couples TRBV7-8 to TRBJ2-1, with D unclear. The germline V and J ends were trimmed by 4 bases and 0 bases, with 10 bases remaining between them. Germline CDR1 is SGHVS and CDR2 is FQNEAQ. There are 15 residues in the CDR3. The CDR3 sequence: CASSSHTSSYNEQFF. CDR3 DNA sequence: TGTGCCAGCAGCTCACATACGAGCTCCTACAATGAGCAGTTCTTC.

This rearrangement joins TRBV5-6 to TRBJ2-3, with D uncertain. V was cut by 3 bases and J by 1 base, with 9 bases left in between. In germline, CDR1 is SGHDT, CDR2 YYEEEE. The CDR3 consists of 14 residues. The CDR3 here is CASSSVRGTDTQYF. Written as DNA, the CDR3 is TGTGCCAGCAGCTCGGTGCGCGGCACAGATACGCAGTATTTT.

J is TRBJ1-2 and V is TRBV2, with 7 positions matching TRBD1. The J segment lost 7 bases and the V segment lost 6 bases, leaving 2 bases of the junction unmatched. There are 11 residues in the CDR3. From germline, CDR1 is SNHLY and CDR2 FYNNEI. The CDR3 DNA reads as TGTGCCAGCAGAACAGGGGCTGGCTACACCTTC. It translates to CASRTGAGYTF.

This sequence joins TRBV19 and TRBJ2-1; maybe TRBD2 (5 bases). V lost 2 bases, J lost 6 bases, and 14 bases lay in between. This CDR3 has 15 amino acids. Germline V CDR1 and CDR2: LNHDA, SQIVND (reference sequence). The DNA of the CDR3 is TGTGCCAGTAGTATATCCCCGGGGTTGATCAATGAGCAGTTCTTC. Its protein product is CASSISPGLINEQFF.

This clone qualifies as medium-sized. V usage is TRBV10-3 and J usage is TRBJ2-7; perhaps D is TRBD1 or TRBD2 (6 bases each). Between the trimmed V and J ends, which lost 9 bases and 7 bases, there was a span of 19 bases. The CDR3 is 13 residues long. CDR1 is ENHRY, CDR2 SYGVKD, per germline. The CDR3 nucleotides are TGTGCCATAAAGGGGGGACCCGAGATGGAGCAGTACGTC. This gives the protein CAIKGGPEMEQYV.

V and J are TRBV9 and TRBJ2-2, with D tentatively TRBD1 or TRBD2 (5 bases each). Trimming left V 4 bases short and J 3 bases short, with 13 bases between. CDR1 is SGDLS and CDR2 is YYNGEE in the germline V gene. The CDR3 loop spans 15 amino acids. This chain's CDR3 is CASSSRGPDTGELFF. CDR3 nucleotides: TGTGCCAGCAGCTCAAGGGGACCGGACACCGGGGAGCTGTTTTTT.

V and J are TRBV9 and TRBJ2-1; a weak D match, TRBD1 (6 bases). The germline V gene has CDR1 SGDLS and CDR2 YYNGEE. CDR3 length: 14 amino acids. V gave up 1 base and J gave up 8 bases, with 13 bases separating them. The CDR3: CASSVSQGTYEQFF. DNA of the CDR3: TGTGCCAGCAGCGTAAGCCAGGGGACGTATGAGCAGTTCTTC.

This chain uses TRBV7-8 with TRBJ1-5; D not resolved. In germline, CDR1 is SGHVS, CDR2 FQNEAQ. The V and J ends lost 2 bases and 2 bases respectively, with 22 bases between them. The CDR3 is 19 residues long. The CDR3: CASSLSWAPVGGGNQPQHF. CDR3 in DNA: TGTGCCAGCAGCTTATCGTGGGCCCCGGTGGGAGGTGGCAATCAGCCCCAGCATTTT.

The chain is built from TRBV6-1 and TRBJ2-6; D is possibly TRBD2 (5 bases). Germline V lookup: CDR1 MNHNS, CDR2 SASEGT. This CDR3 spans 15 amino acids. Trimming took off 10 bases at V and 2 bases at J, with 15 bases between the two ends. CDR3 amino acids: CATSPGGPGANVLTF. The DNA for the CDR3 is TGTGCCACTTCTCCCGGAGGTCCTGGGGCCAACGTCCTGACTTTC.